In this sample, the clone carrying this TCR beta chain turned up once. Germline V gives CDR1 LNHNV, CDR2 YYDKDF (reference sequence). V gave up 0 bases and J gave up 5 bases, with 10 bases separating them. The CDR3 extends over 14 amino acids. This specimen comes from a study of blood T cell repertoires in COVID-19. Overall study: Whether acute or convalescent, the COVID-19 samples came from the United States, Italy and Spain. T cells, B-cell-depleted T cells, or PBMCs provided the cDNA or gDNA that served as material.

Data came from immunoSEQ multiplex PCR; TCRdb stores just in-frame clones and leaves some out. The sample contains over 85,000 clones, around nine tenths of which appear only once. The receptor was derived from a man in his forties with acute or convalescent COVID-19. The gene calls are TRBV15 and TRBJ2-5; a possible D gene is TRBD2 (5 bases). Specimen: peripheral blood. The DNA for the CDR3 is TGTGCCACCAGCAGAGATCTGGGAGCGGAGACCCAGTACTTC. It specifies CATSRDLGAETQYF. Filled out from reference TRBV15 and TRBJ2-5, the complete variable domain reads DAMVIQNPRYQVTQFGKPVTLSCSQTLNHNVMYWYQQKSSQAPKLLFHYYDKDFNNEADTPDNFQSRRPNTSFCFLDIRSPGLGDTAMYLCATSRDLGAETQYFGPGTRLLVL.